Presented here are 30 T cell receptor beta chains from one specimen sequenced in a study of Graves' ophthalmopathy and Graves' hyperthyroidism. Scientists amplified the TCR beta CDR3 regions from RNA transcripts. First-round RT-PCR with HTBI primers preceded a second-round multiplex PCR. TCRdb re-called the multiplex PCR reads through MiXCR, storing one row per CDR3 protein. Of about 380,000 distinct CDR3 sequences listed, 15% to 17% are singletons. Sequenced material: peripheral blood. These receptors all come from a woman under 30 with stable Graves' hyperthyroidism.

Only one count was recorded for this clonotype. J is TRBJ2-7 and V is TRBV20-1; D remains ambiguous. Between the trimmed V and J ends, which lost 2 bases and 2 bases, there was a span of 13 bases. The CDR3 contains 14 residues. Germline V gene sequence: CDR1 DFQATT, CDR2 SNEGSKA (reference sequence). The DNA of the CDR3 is TGCAGTGCTAGACCTCCGGCGGAACCCTACGAGCAGTACTTC. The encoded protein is CSARPPAEPYEQYF.

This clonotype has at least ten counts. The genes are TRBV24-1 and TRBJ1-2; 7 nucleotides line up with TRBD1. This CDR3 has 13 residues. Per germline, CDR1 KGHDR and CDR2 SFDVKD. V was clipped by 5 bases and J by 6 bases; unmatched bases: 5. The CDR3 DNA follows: TGTGCCACCAGTGGGTGGACAGGAGATGGCTACACCTTC. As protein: CATSGWTGDGYTF.

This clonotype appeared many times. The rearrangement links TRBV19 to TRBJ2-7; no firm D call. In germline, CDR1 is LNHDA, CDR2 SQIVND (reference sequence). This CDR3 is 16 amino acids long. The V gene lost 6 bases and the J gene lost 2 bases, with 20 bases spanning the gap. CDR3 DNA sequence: TGTGCCAGTAGCCTCAACCCTTTTAGGAGCCCCTACGAGCAGTACTTC. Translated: CASSLNPFRSPYEQYF.

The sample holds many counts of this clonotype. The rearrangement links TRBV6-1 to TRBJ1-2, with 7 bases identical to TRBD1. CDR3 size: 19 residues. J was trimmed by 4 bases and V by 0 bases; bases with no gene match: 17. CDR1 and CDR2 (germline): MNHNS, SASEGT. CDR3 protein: CASSEAPSATGVSRYGYTF. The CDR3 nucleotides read TGTGCCAGCAGTGAAGCGCCTTCAGCTACAGGGGTGTCTCGCTATGGCTACACCTTC.

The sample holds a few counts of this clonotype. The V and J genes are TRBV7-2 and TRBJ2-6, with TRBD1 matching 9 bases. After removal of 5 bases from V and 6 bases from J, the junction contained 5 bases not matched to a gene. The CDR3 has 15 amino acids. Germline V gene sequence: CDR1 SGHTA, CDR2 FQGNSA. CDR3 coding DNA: TGTGCCAGCAGCACCCGGACAGGGGCGGCCAACGTCCTGACTTTC. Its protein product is CASSTRTGAANVLTF.

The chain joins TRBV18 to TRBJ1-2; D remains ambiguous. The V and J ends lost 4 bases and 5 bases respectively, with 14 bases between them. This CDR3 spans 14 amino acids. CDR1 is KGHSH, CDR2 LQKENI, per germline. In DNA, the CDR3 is TGTGCCAGCTCACTTCGGTGGTTTCAGTATGGCTACACCTTC. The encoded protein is CASSLRWFQYGYTF.

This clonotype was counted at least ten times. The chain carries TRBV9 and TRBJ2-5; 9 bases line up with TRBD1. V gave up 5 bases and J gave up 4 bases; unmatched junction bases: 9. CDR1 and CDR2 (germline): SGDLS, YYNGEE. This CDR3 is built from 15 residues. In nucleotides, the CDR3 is TGTGCCAGCAGTCTCCGGGACAGGGTGGGAGAGACCCAGTACTTC. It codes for CASSLRDRVGETQYF.

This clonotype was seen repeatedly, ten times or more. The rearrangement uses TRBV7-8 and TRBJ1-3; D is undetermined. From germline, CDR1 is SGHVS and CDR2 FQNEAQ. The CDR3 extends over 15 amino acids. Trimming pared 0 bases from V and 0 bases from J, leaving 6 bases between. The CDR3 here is CASSLAQSSGNTIYF. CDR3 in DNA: TGTGCCAGCAGCTTAGCGCAGAGCTCTGGAAACACCATATATTTT.

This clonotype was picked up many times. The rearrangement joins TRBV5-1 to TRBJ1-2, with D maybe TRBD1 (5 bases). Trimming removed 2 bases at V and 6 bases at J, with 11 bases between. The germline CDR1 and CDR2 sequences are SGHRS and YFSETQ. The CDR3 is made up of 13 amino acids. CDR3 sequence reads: CASSFGRVDGYTF. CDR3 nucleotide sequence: TGCGCCAGCAGCTTCGGCAGGGTAGATGGCTACACCTTC.

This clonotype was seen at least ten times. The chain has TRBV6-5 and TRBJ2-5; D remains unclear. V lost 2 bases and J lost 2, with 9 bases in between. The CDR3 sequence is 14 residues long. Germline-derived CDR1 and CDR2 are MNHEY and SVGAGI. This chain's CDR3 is CASSYVAEQETQYF. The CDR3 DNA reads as TGTGCCAGCAGTTACGTGGCGGAGCAAGAGACCCAGTACTTC.

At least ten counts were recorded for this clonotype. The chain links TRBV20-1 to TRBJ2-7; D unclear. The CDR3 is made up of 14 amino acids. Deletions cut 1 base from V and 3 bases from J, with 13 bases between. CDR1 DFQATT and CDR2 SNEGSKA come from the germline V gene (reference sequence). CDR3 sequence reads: CSARGTGGRYEQYF. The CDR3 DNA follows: TGCAGTGCTAGAGGTACGGGCGGCCGCTACGAGCAGTACTTC.

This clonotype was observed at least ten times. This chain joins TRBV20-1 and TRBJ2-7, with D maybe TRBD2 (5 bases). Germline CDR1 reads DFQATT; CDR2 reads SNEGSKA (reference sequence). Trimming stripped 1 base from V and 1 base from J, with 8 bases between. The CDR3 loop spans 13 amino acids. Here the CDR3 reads CSARASGSYEQYF. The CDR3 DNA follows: TGCAGTGCTAGAGCGAGCGGTTCCTACGAGCAGTACTTC.

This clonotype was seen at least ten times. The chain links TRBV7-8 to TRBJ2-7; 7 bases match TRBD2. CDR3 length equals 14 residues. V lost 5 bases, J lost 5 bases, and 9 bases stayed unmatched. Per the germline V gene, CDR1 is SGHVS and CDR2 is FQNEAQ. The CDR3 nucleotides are TGTGCCAGCAGCACCGTCCAGGGAGGGCACGAGCAGTACTTC. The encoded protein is CASSTVQGGHEQYF. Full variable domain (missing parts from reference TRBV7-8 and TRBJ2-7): GAGVSQSPRYKVAKRGQDVALRCDPISGHVSLFWYQQALGQGPEFLTYFQNEAQLDKSGLPSDRFFAERPEGSVSTLKIQRTQQEDSAVYLCASSTVQGGHEQYFGPGTRLTVT.

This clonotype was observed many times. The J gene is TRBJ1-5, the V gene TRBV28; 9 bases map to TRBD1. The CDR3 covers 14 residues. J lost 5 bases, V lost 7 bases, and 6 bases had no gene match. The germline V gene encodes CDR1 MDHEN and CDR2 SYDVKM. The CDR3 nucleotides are TGTGCCAGCACCTCGACAGGGGGTGATCAGCCCCAGCATTTT. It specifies CASTSTGGDQPQHF.

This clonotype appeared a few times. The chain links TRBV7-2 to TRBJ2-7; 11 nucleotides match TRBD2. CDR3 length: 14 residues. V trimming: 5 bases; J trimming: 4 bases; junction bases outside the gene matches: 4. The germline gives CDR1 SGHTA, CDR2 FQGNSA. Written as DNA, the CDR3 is TGTGCCAGCAGCACGGGACTAGCGGCATACGAGCAGTACTTC. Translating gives CASSTGLAAYEQYF.

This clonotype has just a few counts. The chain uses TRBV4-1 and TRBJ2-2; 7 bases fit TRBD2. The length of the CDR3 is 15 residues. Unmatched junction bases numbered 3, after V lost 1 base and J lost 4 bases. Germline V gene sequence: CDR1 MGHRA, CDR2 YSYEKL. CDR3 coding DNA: TGCGCCAGCAGCCAAGGGGGGGGTCCCACCGGGGAGCTGTTTTTT. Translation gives CASSQGGGPTGELFF.

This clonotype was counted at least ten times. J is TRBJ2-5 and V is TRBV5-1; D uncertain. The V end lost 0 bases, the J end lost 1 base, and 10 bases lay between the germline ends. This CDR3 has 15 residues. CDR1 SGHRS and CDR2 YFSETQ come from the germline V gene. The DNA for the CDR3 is TGCGCCAGCAGCTTGGCCCCTGGGATCCAAGAGACCCAGTACTTC. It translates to CASSLAPGIQETQYF.

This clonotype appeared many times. The DNA of the CDR3 is TGTGCCAGCATGCGGGGGGCTACCTATGGCTACACCTTC. As protein: CASMRGATYGYTF. V and J are TRBV7-9 and TRBJ1-2, with a tentative D call TRBD1 (6 bases). Germline CDR1 is SEHNR and CDR2 is FQNEAQ (reference sequence). The CDR3 spans 13 residues. The germline V and J ends were trimmed by 7 bases and 4 bases, with 13 bases remaining between them.

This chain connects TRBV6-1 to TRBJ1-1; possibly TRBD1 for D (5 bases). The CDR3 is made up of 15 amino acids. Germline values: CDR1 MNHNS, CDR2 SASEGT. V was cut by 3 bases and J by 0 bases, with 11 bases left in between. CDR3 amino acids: CASSDRARLNTEAFF. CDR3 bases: TGTGCCAGCAGTGACAGGGCGAGACTGAACACTGAAGCTTTCTTT.

The CDR3: CASSTPMRYEQYF. The CDR3 DNA follows: TGTGCCAGCAGCACCCCCATGAGATACGAGCAGTACTTC. The chain carries TRBV5-8 and TRBJ2-7, with D unclear. The CDR3 is 13 amino acids. Germline values: CDR1 SGHTS, CDR2 YDEGEE. Trimming left V 4 bases short and J 4 bases short, with 12 bases between. The full variable domain, completed using reference TRBV5-8 and TRBJ2-7, is EAGVTQSPTHLIKTRGQQATLRCSPISGHTSVYWYQQALGLGLQFLLWYDEGEERNRGNFPPRFSGRQFPNYSSELNVNALELEDSALYLCASSTPMRYEQYFGPGTRLTVT.

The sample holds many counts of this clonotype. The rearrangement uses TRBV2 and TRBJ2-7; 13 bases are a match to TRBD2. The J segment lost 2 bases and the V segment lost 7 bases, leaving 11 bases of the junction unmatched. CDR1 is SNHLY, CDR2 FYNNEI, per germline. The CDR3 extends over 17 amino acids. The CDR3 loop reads CASKKGTSGALPYEQYF. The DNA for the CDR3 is TGTGCCAGCAAAAAAGGGACTAGCGGGGCCCTTCCCTACGAGCAGTACTTC. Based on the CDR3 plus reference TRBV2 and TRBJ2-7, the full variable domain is EPEVTQTPSHQVTQMGQEVILRCVPISNHLYFYWYRQILGQKVEFLVSFYNNEISEKSEIFDDQFSVERPDGSNFTLKIRSTKLEDSAMYFCASKKGTSGALPYEQYFGPGTRLTVT.

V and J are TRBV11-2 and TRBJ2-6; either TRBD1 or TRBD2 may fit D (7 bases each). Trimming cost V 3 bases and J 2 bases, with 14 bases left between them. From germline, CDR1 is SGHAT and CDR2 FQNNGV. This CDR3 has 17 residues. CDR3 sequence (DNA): TGTGCCAGCAGCTTGCCAGGGGGGGGTGCTGGGGCCAACGTCCTGACTTTC. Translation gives CASSLPGGGAGANVLTF.

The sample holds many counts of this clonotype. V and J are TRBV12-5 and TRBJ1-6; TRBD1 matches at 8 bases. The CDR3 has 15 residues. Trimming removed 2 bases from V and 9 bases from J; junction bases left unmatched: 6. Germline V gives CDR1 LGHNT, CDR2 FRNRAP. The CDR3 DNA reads TGTGCTAGTGGTTTGTCCCGGACAGGGTTTTCACCCCTCCACTTT. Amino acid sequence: CASGLSRTGFSPLHF.

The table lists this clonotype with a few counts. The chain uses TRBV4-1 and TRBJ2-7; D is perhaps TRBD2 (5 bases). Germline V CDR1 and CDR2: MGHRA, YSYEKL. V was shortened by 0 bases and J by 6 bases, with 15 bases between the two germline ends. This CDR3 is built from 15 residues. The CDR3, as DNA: TGCGCCAGCAGCCAAGATGTGCAGCGGAGGACCGAGCAGTACTTC. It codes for CASSQDVQRRTEQYF.

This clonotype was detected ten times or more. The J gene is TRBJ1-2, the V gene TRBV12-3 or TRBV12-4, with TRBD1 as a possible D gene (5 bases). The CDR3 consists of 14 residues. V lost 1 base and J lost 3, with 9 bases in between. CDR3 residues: CASSLVGGDYGYTF. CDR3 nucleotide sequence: TGTGCCAGCAGTTTAGTTGGGGGGGACTATGGCTACACCTTC.

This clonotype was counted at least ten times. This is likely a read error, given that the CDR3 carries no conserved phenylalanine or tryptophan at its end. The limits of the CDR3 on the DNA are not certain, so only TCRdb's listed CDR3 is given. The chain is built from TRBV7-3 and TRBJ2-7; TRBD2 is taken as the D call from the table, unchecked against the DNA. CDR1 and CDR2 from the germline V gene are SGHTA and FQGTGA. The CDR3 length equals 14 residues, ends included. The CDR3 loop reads CASSALGSPNPKGT.

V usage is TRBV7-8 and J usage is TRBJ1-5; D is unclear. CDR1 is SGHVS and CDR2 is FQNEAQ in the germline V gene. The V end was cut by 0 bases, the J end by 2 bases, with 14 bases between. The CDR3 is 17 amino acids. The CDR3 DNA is TGTGCCAGCAGCTTAGCGCGGGCGCGGGCTGGCAATCAGCCCCAGCATTTT. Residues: CASSLARARAGNQPQHF.

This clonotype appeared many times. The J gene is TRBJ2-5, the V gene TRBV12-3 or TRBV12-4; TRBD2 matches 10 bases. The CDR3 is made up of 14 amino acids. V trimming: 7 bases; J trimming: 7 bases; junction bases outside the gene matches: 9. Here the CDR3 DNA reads TGTGCCAGCACCCCTACTAGCGGGACCACGACCCAGTACTTC. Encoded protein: CASTPTSGTTTQYF.

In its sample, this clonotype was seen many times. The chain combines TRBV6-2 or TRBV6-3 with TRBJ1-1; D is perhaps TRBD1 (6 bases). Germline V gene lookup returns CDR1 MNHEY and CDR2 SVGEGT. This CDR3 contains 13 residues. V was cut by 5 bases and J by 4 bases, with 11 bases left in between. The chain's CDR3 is CASSRNRVTEAFF. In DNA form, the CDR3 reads TGTGCCAGCAGTCGTAACAGGGTCACTGAAGCTTTCTTT.

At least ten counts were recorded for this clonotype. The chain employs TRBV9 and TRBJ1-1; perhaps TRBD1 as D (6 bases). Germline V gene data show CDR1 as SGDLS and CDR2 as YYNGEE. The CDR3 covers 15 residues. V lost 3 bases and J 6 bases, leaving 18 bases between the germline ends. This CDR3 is CASSARTGRGSEAFF. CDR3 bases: TGTGCCAGCAGCGCTAGAACAGGGAGAGGGTCTGAAGCTTTCTTT.